This T cell receptor beta chain was documented in a study of shared clonotypes between healthy human individuals (dated by TCRdb to 2020 to 2022). About the study as a whole: A couple of women and a few men aged 18 to 49 years were included in the cohort. Blood TCR repertoires of a handful of healthy adults were deeply sequenced to estimate repertoire size and the extent of clonotype sharing between individuals. Libraries were prepared and TCR repertoires were sequenced by different laboratories using diverse techniques, in order to increase sequencing depth and limit assay-specific biases. Leukapheresis yielded between about 0.85 and 10 billion PBMCs per donor. For each donor, three plates each were used for CD4 naive and CD4 memory, two plates were used for CD8 naive, and one plate was used for CD8 memory. Findings and caveats that apply to the study as a whole: The small number of donors limited the genetic and exposure-history diversity represented. Rarefaction of sorted-subset datasets indicated incomplete sequencing despite the large sequencing depth. About 5% of naive CD4, 3.5% of naive CD8, 2.3% of memory CD4, and around 0.4% of memory CD8 clonotypes were shared across several donors. Based on pairwise subsampling, the degree of clonotype sharing among donors was expected to be affected by sequencing depth. Clonotypes shared by all four sorted-subset donors showed higher generation probabilities than non-shared clonotypes. Sampling was restricted to blood, and TCR repertoires in tissue are likely to differ from TCR repertoires in blood. Naive subsets generally had larger estimated clonotype richness than memory subsets.

Turning to this clone: Its antigen remains unidentified. Base qualities are not provided; no much larger clone lies one nucleotide away.

CD8 naive samples consisted of CD45RO-negative cells that were positively selected for CCR7, yielding a CD45RA+CCR7+ population without TemRA cells. Healthy HIV-negative adults with no recently reported acute infections or vaccinations were included as donors. Every donor was a Caucasian adult residing in Nashville, Tennessee, USA. Blood was collected by leukapheresis, and PBMCs were isolated by Ficoll-Histopaque density gradient centrifugation and then cryopreserved in liquid nitrogen vapor phase. Analytical flow cytometry was used to check the purity and quantity of each magnetically sorted T cell population. From each sorted fraction, genomic DNA was isolated and quantified by UV absorbance on a Nanodrop 2000c. The CDR1 and CDR2 encoded by the germline V gene are MDHEN and SYDVKM. From its cysteine to its phenylalanine, the CDR3 spans 18 amino acids. The DNA shown is the 54-base CDR3, in frame from base 1. V is pared back by 2 bases and J by 1 base, with 18 bases lying between the germline termini.

Using the deep immunoSEQ assay, TCR CDR3 regions were amplified from genomic DNA by multiplex PCR. For each cell subset, the extracted genomic DNA was distributed evenly across all wells of several immunoSEQ 96-well plates, and each plate served as one replicate. For sorted subsets, each replicate PCR was loaded with 200 ng genomic DNA, equivalent to 30,000 or so T cell genomes. Purified libraries were quantified with a Qubit 3.0 fluorometer, sized on a Bioanalyzer 2100, and re-quantified with the KAPA Library Quantification kit. Every immunoSEQ 96-well plate was sequenced on a separate single-read 150-cycle Illumina NextSeq 550 flow cell. In the original analysis: Because the immunoSEQ output included only junctional sequences and no quality scores, the filtering could not be the same as the filtering used for full-length reads. To assign V/J genes and CDR3, sequences were annotated using PyIR, a Python wrapper for IgBLAST v1.9, with IMGT germline references. Reads with weak V/J assignments (E-value above 1e-6), missing CDR3, stop codons, out-of-frame junctions, or ambiguous translated residues were removed. V3J clonotypes were defined by identical inferred V gene, J gene, and CDR3 amino acid sequence. Percentage overlap between repertoires was calculated by dividing the number of shared unique clonotypes by the size of the smaller repertoire. Richness of each repertoire was evaluated using RTK rarefaction, the Chao1 estimator, and Recon v2.1 estimates of unobserved clonotypes. Generation probabilities for all TCRbeta clonotypes obtained by the gDNA method from a handful of donors were computed using OLGA. TCRdb limited this immuneACCESS table to in-frame rearrangements with V and J called. A share of clones is missing; checked studies link under half to unresolved V genes, and the rest is unexplained. That table furnishes V, J and clone size, whereas the DNA furnished D and trimming. The sample has about 680,000 clones on record, around 92% of them singletons. Roughly 24% of the sample is held by the ten biggest clonotypes.

This receptor was taken from a man aged 25 to 40 in good health. The sequencing sample was made of naive CD8+ T cells sorted from blood. The intended sense of this specimen's cell subset or site label: CD45RA+CCR7+. The V and J segments used are TRBV28 and TRBJ1-5, and TRBD1 may be the D gene, going by 6 matching bases. Here is the DNA: TGTGCCAGCAGTTTACTCCCGAATGCAGGGGCAAGCAATCAGCCCCAGCATTTT. Its protein reads: CASSLLPNAGASNQPQHF.